This T cell receptor (beta chain) was recorded in a study of T cell responses to AZD1222 COVID-19 vaccine. Notes on the study in general: Variant regions that are unmutated are reportedly the target of nearly half of spike-specific TCRs. Vaccine-associated CD4 TCRs ranged over spike, dominating at 160-218 and 743-854. Among AZD1222 vaccinees, only 5 or 6 were seropositive at baseline.

The CDR3 has 12 residues. The V segment lost 5 bases and the J segment 10 bases; nucleotides outside the gene matches: 7. Per the germline V gene, CDR1 is SGHNT and CDR2 is YENEEA. Comments on this clone: Its antigen remains unknown.

The repertoire was sequenced with immunoSEQ multiplex PCR; TCRdb's copy has only in-frame clones and lacks some. The table shows approximately 84,000 clones, with 85% to 90% occurring only once. V is TRBV11-3 and J is TRBJ1-1; 7 bases are shared with TRBD1. This clonotype was obtained from an adult who received the AZD1222 COVID-19 vaccine. This specimen was peripheral blood, taken 28 days after the second AZD1222 dose. CDR3 sequence reads: CASSTGTEGAFF. The CDR3 bases are TGTGCCAGCAGCACCGGGACAGAGGGAGCTTTCTTT.